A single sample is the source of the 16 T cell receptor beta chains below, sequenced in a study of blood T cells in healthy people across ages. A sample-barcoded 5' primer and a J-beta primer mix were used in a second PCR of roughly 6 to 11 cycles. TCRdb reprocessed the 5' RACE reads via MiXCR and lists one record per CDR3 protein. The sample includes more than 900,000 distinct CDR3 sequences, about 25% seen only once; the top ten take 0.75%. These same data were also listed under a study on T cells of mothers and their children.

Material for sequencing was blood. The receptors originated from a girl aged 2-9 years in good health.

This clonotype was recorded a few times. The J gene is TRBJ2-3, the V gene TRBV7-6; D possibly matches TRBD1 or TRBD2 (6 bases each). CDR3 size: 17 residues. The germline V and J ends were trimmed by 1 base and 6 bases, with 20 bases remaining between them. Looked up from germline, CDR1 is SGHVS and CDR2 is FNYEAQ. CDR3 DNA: TGTGCCAGCAGCTTAGGTGTTCACCTGGGGGCGGGGGATACGCAGTATTTT. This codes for CASSLGVHLGAGDTQYF.

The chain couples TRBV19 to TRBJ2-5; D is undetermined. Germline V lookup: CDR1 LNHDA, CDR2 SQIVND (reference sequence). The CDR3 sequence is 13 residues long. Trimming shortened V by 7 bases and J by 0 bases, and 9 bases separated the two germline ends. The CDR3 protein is CASKEANQETQYF. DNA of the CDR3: TGTGCCAGTAAGGAAGCAAACCAAGAGACCCAGTACTTC.

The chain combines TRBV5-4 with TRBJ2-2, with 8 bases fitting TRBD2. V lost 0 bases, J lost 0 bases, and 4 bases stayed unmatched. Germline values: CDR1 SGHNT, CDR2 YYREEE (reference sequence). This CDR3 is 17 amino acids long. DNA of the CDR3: TGTGCCAGCAGCTTGGGGACGGGGGGGACGAACACCGGGGAGCTGTTTTTT. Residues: CASSLGTGGTNTGELFF.

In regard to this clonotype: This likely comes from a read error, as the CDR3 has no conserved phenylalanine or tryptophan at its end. DNA for the CDR3: TGCAGTGCTCAGTCCGACACTGAAGCTTTCCTT. Amino acids: CSAQSDTEAFL. The chain joins TRBV20-1 to TRBJ1-1; no definite D call. Trimming removed 5 bases at V and 3 bases at J, with 7 bases between. The germline CDR1 and CDR2 sequences are DFQATT and SNEGSKA (reference sequence). The CDR3 has 11 residues.

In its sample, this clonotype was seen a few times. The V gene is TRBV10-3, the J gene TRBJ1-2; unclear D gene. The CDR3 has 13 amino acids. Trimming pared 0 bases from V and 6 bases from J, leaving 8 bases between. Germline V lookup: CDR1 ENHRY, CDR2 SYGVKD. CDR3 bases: TGTGCCATCAGTGAGTCGAGAAAGGATGGCTACACCTTC. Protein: CAISESRKDGYTF.

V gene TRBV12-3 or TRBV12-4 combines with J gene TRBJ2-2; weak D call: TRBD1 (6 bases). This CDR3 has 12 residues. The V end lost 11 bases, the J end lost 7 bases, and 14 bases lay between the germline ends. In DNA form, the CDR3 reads TGTGCCGCATCAGGGGTTGGCGGGGAGCTGTTTTTT. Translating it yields CAASGVGGELFF.

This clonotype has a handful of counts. Written as DNA, the CDR3 is TGTGCCAGCAGTGCCGGACATCTATCTATCGGTGAAGCTTTCTTT. Residues: CASSAGHLSIGEAFF. J is TRBJ1-1 and V is TRBV2, with a weak D call TRBD1 (5 bases). The CDR3 extends over 15 amino acids. Germline values: CDR1 SNHLY, CDR2 FYNNEI. V was pared by 4 bases and J by 7 bases, with 19 bases between. The variable domain in full, with the rest retrieved from reference TRBV2 and TRBJ1-1, is EPEVTQTPSHQVTQMGQEVILRCVPISNHLYFYWYRQILGQKVEFLVSFYNNEISEKSEIFDDQFSVERPDGSNFTLKIRSTKLEDSAMYFCASSAGHLSIGEAFFGQGTRLTVV.

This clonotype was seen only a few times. The CDR3 DNA reads as TGCGCCAGCAGCCAAGCTAGCACCCCCTACGAGCAGTACTTC. This sequence encodes CASSQASTPYEQYF. This chain uses TRBV4-1 with TRBJ2-7; tentative D call: TRBD2 (5 bases). Per the germline V gene, CDR1 is MGHRA and CDR2 is YSYEKL. This CDR3 has 14 amino acids. The germline V and J ends were trimmed by 1 base and 2 bases, with 9 bases remaining between them.

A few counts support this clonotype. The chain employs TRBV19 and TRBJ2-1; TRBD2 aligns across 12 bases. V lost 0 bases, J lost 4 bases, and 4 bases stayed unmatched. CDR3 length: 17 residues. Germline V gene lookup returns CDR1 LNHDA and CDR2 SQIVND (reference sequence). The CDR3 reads CASSIEPLAGGYNEQFF. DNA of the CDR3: TGTGCCAGTAGTATAGAGCCACTAGCGGGAGGTTACAATGAGCAGTTCTTC.

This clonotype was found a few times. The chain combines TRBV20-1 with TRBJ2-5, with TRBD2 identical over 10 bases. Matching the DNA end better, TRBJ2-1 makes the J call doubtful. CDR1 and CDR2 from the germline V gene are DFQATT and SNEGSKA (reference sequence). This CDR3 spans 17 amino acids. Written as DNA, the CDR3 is TGCAGTGCCACCTCAACAATCACTAGCGGGGTTTACAATGAGCAGTTCTTC. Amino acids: CSATSTITSGVYNEQFF.

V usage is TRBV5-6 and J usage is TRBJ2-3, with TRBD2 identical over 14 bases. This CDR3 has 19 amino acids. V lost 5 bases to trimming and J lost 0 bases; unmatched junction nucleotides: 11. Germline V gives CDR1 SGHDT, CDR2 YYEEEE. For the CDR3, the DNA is TGTGCCAGCAGACGGACTAGCGGGAGGCGAAGGATAAGCACAGATACGCAGTATTTT. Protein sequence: CASRRTSGRRRISTDTQYF. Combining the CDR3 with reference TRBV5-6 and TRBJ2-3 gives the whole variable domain DAGVTQSPTHLIKTRGQQVTLRCSPKSGHDTVSWYQQALGQGPQFIFQYYEEEERQRGNFPDRFSGHQFPNYSSELNVNALLLGDSALYLCASRRTSGRRRISTDTQYFGPGTRLTVL.

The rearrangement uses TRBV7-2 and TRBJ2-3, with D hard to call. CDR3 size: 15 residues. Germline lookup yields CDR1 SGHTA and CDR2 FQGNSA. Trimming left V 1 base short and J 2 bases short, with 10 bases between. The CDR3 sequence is CASSLGGLLTDTQYF. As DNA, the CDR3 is TGTGCCAGCAGCTTAGGGGGTCTCCTCACAGATACGCAGTATTTT. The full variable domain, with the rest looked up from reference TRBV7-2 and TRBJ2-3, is GAGVSQSPSNKVTEKGKDVELRCDPISGHTALYWYRQSLGQGLEFLIYFQGNSAPDKSGLPSDRFSAERTGGSVSTLTIQRTQQEDSAVYLCASSLGGLLTDTQYFGPGTRLTVL.

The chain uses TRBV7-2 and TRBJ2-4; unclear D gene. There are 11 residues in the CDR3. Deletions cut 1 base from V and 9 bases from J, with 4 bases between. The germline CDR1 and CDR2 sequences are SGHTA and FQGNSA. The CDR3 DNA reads TGTGCCAGCAGCTTAGTTGGCATTCAGTACTTC. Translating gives CASSLVGIQYF.

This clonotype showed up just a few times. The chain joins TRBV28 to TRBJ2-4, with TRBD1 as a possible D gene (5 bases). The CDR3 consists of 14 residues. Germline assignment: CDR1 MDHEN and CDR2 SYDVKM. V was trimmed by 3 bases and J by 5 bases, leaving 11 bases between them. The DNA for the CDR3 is TGTGCCAGCAGTTTGTCAGGGTCGCAAAACATTCAGTACTTC. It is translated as CASSLSGSQNIQYF.

CDR3 bases: TGCAGCGTTGTCTATAGCGGCCGGACAGATACGCAGTATTTT. Its protein is CSVVYSGRTDTQYF. V is TRBV29-1 and J is TRBJ2-3; TRBD2 is a possible D gene (6 bases). Trimming removed 4 bases at V and 3 bases at J, with 14 bases between. This CDR3 region has 14 residues. The germline CDR1 and CDR2 sequences are SQVTM and ANQGSEA.

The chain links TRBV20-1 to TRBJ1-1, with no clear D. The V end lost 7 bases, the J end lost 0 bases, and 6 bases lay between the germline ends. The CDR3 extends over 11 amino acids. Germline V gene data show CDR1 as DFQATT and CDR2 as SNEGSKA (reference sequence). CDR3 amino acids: CSGQLNTEAFF. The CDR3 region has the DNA TGCAGTGGGCAGCTGAACACTGAAGCTTTCTTT.